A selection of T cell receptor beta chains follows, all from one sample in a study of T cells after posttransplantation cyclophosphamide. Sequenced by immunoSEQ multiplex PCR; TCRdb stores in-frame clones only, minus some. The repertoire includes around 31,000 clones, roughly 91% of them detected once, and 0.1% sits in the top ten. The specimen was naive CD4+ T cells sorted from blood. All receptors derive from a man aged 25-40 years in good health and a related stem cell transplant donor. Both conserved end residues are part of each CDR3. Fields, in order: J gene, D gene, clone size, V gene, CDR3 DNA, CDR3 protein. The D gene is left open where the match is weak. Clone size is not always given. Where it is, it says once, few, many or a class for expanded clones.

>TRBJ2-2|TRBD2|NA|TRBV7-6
TGTGCCAGCAGACCAGCGGTCGCTAGCGGGGGGGCTTTGACCGGGGAGCTGTTTTTT
CASRPAVASGGALTGELFF
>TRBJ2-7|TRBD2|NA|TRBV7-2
TGTGCCAGCAGCTTAAGCCTAGCGGCCTCCTACGAGCAGTACTTC
CASSLSLAASYEQYF
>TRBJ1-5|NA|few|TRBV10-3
TGTGCCATCAGTGAGCGTAGCAATCAGCCCCAGCATTTT
CAISERSNQPQHF
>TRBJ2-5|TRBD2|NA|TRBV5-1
TGCGCCAGCAGCGACCGGACTAGCGGGGGGGTTGAGACCCAGTACTTC
CASSDRTSGGVETQYF
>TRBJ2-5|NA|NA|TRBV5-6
TGTGCCAGCAGCTTGGACCCGGGGTCGCGAGAGACCCAGTACTTC
CASSLDPGSRETQYF
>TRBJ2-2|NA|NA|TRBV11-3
TGTGCCAGCAGCTTAGGAGGCGGCGGCACCGGGGAGCTGTTTTTT
CASSLGGGGTGELFF
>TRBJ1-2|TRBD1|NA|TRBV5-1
TGCGCCAGCAGTTCAAAGGGGACAGGAGATAACTATGGCTACACCTTC
CASSSKGTGDNYGYTF
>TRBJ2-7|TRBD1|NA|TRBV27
TGTGCCAGCAAGCGGACAGGGGGCCCCTACGAGCAGTACTTC
CASKRTGGPYEQYF
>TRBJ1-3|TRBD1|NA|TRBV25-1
TGTGCCAGCAGTGATTCAGGGGGTGCAGGAAACACCATATATTTT
CASSDSGGAGNTIYF
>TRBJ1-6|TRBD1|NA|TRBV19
TGTGCCAGTAGTATGCAGGGACAGGCTCGAAATTCACCCCTCCACTTT
CASSMQGQARNSPLHF
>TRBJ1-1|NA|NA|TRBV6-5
TGTGCCAGCAGTTACAGGTCAGGGACTGAAGCTTTCTTT
CASSYRSGTEAFF
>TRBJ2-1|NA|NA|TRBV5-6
TGTGCCAGCAGCTTGGTGCGGAGCAATGAGCAGTTCTTC
CASSLVRSNEQFF
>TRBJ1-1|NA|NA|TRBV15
TGTGCCACCAGCAGAAGCGGCGGCAGTTACACTGAAGCTTTCTTT
CATSRSGGSYTEAFF
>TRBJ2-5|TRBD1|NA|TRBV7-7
TGTGCCAGCAGCTTAGGGGGGACAGGGACGGAGACCCAGTACTTC
CASSLGGTGTETQYF
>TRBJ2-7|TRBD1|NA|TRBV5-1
TGCGCCAGCAGCTTAGAGCCAGGGGGCGCCTACGAGCAGTACTTC
CASSLEPGGAYEQYF
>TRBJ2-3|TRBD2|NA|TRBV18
TGTGCCAGCACCGGACTAGCAAGTACAGATACGCAGTATTTT
CASTGLASTDTQYF
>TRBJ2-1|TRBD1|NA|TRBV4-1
TGCGCCAGCAGCCGGGACAGGGGAAGTTGGAATGAGCAGTTCTTC
CASSRDRGSWNEQFF
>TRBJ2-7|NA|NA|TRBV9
TGTGCCAGCAGCGTAGGTGACAGCGGGTCCTACGAGCAGTACTTC
CASSVGDSGSYEQYF
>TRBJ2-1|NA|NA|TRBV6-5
TGTGCCAGCAGTTCGGCAGGCGGGGTAAGGGACAATGAGCAGTTCTTC
CASSSAGGVRDNEQFF
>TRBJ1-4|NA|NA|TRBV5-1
TGCGCCAGCAGCACAGATACAGGATATGCAACTAATGAAAAACTGTTTTTT
CASSTDTGYATNEKLFF
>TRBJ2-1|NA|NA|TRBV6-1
TGTGCCAGCAGTGCCTTCAGGGAATGGCGAGTCTTC
CASSAFREWRVF
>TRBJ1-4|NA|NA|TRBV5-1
TGCGCCAGCAGCTTGGGGCCGGGGGGAACTAATGAAAAACTGTTTTTT
CASSLGPGGTNEKLFF
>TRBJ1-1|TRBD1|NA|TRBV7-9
TGTGCCAGCAGCTTAGGGGCGGGACAGGGGGCTCTGGGTGAAGCTTTCTTT
CASSLGAGQGALGEAFF
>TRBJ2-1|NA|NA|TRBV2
TGTGCCAGCAGTGAGCGGGGCAATGAGCAGTTCTTC
CASSERGNEQFF
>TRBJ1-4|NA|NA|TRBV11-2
TGTGCCAGCAGCTCCCGTGGGCGGGAAAATGAAAAACTGTTTTTT
CASSSRGRENEKLFF
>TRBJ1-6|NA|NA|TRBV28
TGTGCCAGCAGCATCCCTAATTCACCCCTCCACTTT
CASSIPNSPLHF
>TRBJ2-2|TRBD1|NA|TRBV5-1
TGCGCCAGCAGCTCGGGACAGACGATCAACACCGGGGAGCTGTTTTTT
CASSSGQTINTGELFF
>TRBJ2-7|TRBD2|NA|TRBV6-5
TGTGCCAGCAGCCTGGCGGGGGCCTACGAGCAGTACTTC
CASSLAGAYEQYF
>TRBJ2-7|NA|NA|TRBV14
TGTGCCAGCAGCCGGGGCCTGACCTCCTACGAGCAGTACTTC
CASSRGLTSYEQYF
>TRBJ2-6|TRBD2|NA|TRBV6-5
TGTGCCAGCATTCCGGGGGGGGTTGGGGCCAACGTCCTGACTTTC
CASIPGGVGANVLTF
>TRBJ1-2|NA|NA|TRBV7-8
TGTGCCAGCAGCTTCGGTACAGGGTGGAGCTATGGCTACACCTTC
CASSFGTGWSYGYTF
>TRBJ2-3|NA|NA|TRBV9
TGTGCCAGCAGCGTAGGGCTGTTGAGCACAGATACGCAGTATTTT
CASSVGLLSTDTQYF
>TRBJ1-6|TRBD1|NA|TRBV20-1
TGCGCAGGGGGCTATTCACCCCTCCACTTT
CAGGYSPLHF
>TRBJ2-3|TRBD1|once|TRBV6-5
TGTGCCAGCAGTTACTCCCGGACAGGGGCGCTTCGATTT
CASSYSRTGALRF
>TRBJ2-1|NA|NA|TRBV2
TGTGCCAGCAGAGGAGGGGGCGCCTACAATGAGCAGTTCTTC
CASRGGGAYNEQFF
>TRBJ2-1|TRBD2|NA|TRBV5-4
TGTGCCAGCAGCTTCGGGCAGACTAGCGGGGACCGGGTGGAGCAGTTCTTC
CASSFGQTSGDRVEQFF
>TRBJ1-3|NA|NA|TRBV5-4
TGTGCCAGCAGCTCATGGCCTCGGGGGAGCTCTGGAAACACCATATATTTT
CASSSWPRGSSGNTIYF
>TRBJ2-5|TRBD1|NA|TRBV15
TGTGCCACCAGCAGCCAACAGGGGAAACAAGAGACCCAGTACTTC
CATSSQQGKQETQYF
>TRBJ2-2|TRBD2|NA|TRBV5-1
TGCGCCAGCAGCTTGGTCCAAACTAGCGGGGGGTCCGGGGAGCTGTTTTTT
CASSLVQTSGGSGELFF
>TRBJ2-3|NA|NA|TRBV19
TGTGCCAGTAGTCGAAGGGGAGATACGCAGTATTTT
CASSRRGDTQYF
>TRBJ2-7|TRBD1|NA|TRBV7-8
TGTGCCAGCAGCTTAGCGATGGCAGGGGGCTACGAGCAGTACTTC
CASSLAMAGGYEQYF
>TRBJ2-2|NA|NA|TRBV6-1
TGTGCCAGCAGTCCTAAAAGTAGCCCCGGGGAGCTGTTTTTT
CASSPKSSPGELFF
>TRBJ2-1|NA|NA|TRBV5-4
TGTGCCAGCAGCTTGGGCGCGGGGTCCTACAATGAGCAGTTCTTC
CASSLGAGSYNEQFF
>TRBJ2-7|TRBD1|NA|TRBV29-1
TGCAGCGCCAGTCCTGGGACAGGGAACGAGCAGTACTTC
CSASPGTGNEQYF
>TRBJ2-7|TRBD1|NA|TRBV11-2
TGTGCCAGCAGCCTAAGGGGACAGGGGGCGAGCGAGCAGTACTTC
CASSLRGQGASEQYF